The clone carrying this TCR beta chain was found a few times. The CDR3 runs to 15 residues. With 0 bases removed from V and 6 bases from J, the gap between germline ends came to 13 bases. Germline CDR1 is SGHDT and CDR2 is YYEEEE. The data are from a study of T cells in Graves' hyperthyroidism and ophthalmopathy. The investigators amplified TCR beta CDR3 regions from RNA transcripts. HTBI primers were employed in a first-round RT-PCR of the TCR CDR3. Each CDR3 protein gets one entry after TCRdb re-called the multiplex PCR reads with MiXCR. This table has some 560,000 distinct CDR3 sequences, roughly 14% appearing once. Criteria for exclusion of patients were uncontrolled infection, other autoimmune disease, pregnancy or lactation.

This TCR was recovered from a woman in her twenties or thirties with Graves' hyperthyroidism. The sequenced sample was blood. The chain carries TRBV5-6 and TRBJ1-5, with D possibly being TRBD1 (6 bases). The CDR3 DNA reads TGTGCCAGCAGCTTGGTTGGACAGCCGGCTCAGCCCCAGCATTTT. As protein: CASSLVGQPAQPQHF. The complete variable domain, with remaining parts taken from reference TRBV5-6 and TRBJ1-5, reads DAGVTQSPTHLIKTRGQQVTLRCSPKSGHDTVSWYQQALGQGPQFIFQYYEEEERQRGNFPDRFSGHQFPNYSSELNVNALLLGDSALYLCASSLVGQPAQPQHFGDGTRLSIL.